A selection of T cell receptor beta chains follows, all from one sample in a study of shared clonotypes between healthy human individuals. Repertoires were generated with immunoSEQ multiplex PCR, while TCRdb's copy carries only in-frame clones and drops some. The table lists some 2,500,000 clones, under 95% of them singletons. Sequencing used naive CD4+ T cells from PBMCs. Source of these receptors: a man in his late teens or twenties in good health. Some clones in this sample may be carry-over from other donors' samples. Each CDR3 is given with its conserved first and last residue. The order of the fields is D gene, V gene, clone size, J gene, CDR3 protein, CDR3 DNA. D genes are given only for firm matches. Some rows mark clone size as missing; the rest say once, few, many or name a class of expanded clone.

NA	TRBV15	NA	TRBJ1-3	CATSRSPFGRSSGNTIYF	TGTGCCACCAGCAGATCCCCTTTTGGACGGAGCTCTGGAAACACCATATATTTT
NA	TRBV7-6	NA	TRBJ2-7	CASSLAPGLGDEQYF	TGTGCCAGCAGCTTAGCGCCGGGGCTTGGGGACGAGCAGTACTTC
NA	TRBV7-6	NA	TRBJ2-3	CASSRRVSDTQYF	TGTGCCAGCAGCCGCAGGGTATCTGATACGCAGTATTTT
TRBD1	TRBV9	NA	TRBJ1-1	CASSARHRGDTEAFF	TGTGCCAGCAGCGCCCGACACAGGGGTGACACTGAAGCTTTCTTT
NA	TRBV5-4	NA	TRBJ2-2	CASSLMSVNTGELFF	TGTGCCAGCAGCTTGATGTCGGTGAACACCGGGGAGCTGTTTTTT
TRBD2	TRBV27	NA	TRBJ2-1	CASRRTSGSTYNEQFF	TGTGCCAGCAGACGGACTAGCGGGAGCACCTACAATGAGCAGTTCTTC
NA	TRBV15	NA	TRBJ2-3	CATSSARDTQYF	TGTGCCACCAGCAGCGCGCGCGATACGCAGTATTTT
TRBD2	TRBV10-3	NA	TRBJ2-1	CAIAGGYNEQFF	TGTGCCATCGCGGGAGGGTACAATGAGCAGTTCTTC
TRBD2	TRBV5-4	once	TRBJ2-5	CASSTGTSGGETQYF	TGTGCCAGCAGCACCGGGACTAGCGGGGGGGAGACCCAGTACTTC
TRBD1	TRBV7-2	NA	TRBJ1-1	CASRKGAGQGPAEAFF	TGTGCCAGCAGGAAAGGCGCGGGACAGGGGCCTGCTGAAGCTTTCTTT
TRBD1	TRBV5-1	NA	TRBJ1-4	CASSQGAIKEEKLFF	TGCGCCAGCAGCCAGGGGGCCATAAAGGAGGAAAAACTGTTTTTT
TRBD1	TRBV28	NA	TRBJ1-5	CAINRGYSNQPQHF	TGTGCCATCAACAGGGGATATAGCAATCAGCCCCAGCATTTT
NA	TRBV6-1	once	TRBJ2-2	CASSVRGVIGELFF	TGTGCCAGCAGTGTGAGGGGGGTTATCGGGGAGCTGTTTTTT
TRBD1	TRBV5-6	NA	TRBJ2-1	CASSSGTGGLNEQFF	TGTGCCAGCAGCTCCGGGACAGGGGGACTCAATGAGCAGTTCTTC
TRBD2	TRBV30	NA	TRBJ2-7	CAWMGLAGVREQYF	TGTGCCTGGATGGGACTAGCGGGAGTGAGGGAGCAGTACTTC
NA	TRBV30	NA	TRBJ1-1	CAIKRAANTEAFF	TGTGCTATCAAGAGGGCGGCGAACACTGAAGCTTTCTTT
NA	TRBV7-6	NA	TRBJ2-1	CASSLSVGGNEQFF	TGTGCCAGCAGCTTAAGTGTCGGCGGGAATGAGCAGTTCTTC
NA	TRBV19	NA	TRBJ1-1	CASSLGRTNTEAFF	TGTGCCAGTAGTCTGGGACGAACGAACACTGAAGCTTTCTTT
NA	TRBV20-1	NA	TRBJ2-7	CSGRSSYEQYF	TGCAGTGGGCGTAGCTCCTACGAGCAGTACTTC
NA	TRBV7-3	NA	TRBJ2-7	CASSRGFSYEQYF	TGTGCCAGCAGCCGGGGGTTCTCCTACGAGCAGTACTTC
NA	TRBV5-1	few	TRBJ1-2	CASSWDVSNYGYTF	TGCGCCAGCAGCTGGGACGTTAGCAACTATGGCTACACCTTC
TRBD2	TRBV9	NA	TRBJ2-1	CASSVGGSPPTRSYNEQFF	TGTGCCAGCAGCGTGGGCGGGAGCCCACCTACACGTTCCTACAATGAGCAGTTCTTC